This T cell receptor beta chain was obtained from a study of early T cells in non-severe SARS-CoV-2 infection. TCRdb fed the 5' RACE reads into MiXCR, producing one record per CDR3 protein. The sample lists 85,000 to 100,000 distinct CDR3 sequences; approximately 10% were seen once. Germline CDR1 SGHRS, CDR2 YFSETQ. The CDR3 is 14 amino acids. V was trimmed by 4 bases and J by 7 bases, leaving 12 bases between them. This material consisted of whole blood, taken at baseline. The receptor was derived from an adult who was a healthcare worker with PCR-confirmed SARS-CoV-2 infection or an uninfected control (not recorded which). The V call is TRBV5-1, the J call TRBJ1-6, with D tentatively TRBD1 (6 bases). CDR3: CASSPTGGNSPLHF. The CDR3 DNA follows: TGCGCCAGCAGCCCGACAGGCGGAAATTCACCCCTCCACTTT.